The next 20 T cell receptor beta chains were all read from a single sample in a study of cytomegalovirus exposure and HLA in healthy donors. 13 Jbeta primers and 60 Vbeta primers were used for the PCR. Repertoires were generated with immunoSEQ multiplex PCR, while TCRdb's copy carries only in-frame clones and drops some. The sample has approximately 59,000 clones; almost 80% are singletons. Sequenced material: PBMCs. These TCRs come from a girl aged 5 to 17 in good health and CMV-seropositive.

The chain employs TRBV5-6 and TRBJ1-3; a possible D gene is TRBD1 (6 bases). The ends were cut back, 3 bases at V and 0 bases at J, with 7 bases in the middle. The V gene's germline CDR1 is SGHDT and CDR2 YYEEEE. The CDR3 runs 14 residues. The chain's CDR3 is CASSWGLSGNTIYF. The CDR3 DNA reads TGTGCCAGCAGCTGGGGGCTCTCTGGAAACACCATATATTTT.

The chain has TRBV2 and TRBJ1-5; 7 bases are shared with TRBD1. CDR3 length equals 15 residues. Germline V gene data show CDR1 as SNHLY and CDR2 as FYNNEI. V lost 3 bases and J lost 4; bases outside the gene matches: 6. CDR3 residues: CASSEQGVANQPQHF. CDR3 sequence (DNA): TGTGCCAGCAGTGAGCAGGGGGTAGCTAATCAGCCCCAGCATTTT.

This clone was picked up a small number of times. The CDR3 here is CASSSSGTQASGNTIYF. The CDR3 DNA reads as TGTGCCAGCAGCTCCTCCGGGACTCAAGCCTCTGGAAACACCATATATTTT. This rearrangement joins TRBV7-2 to TRBJ1-3; D is perhaps TRBD1 (5 bases). The germline gives CDR1 SGHTA, CDR2 FQGNSA. CDR3 size: 17 residues. Trimming left V 4 bases short and J 0 bases short, with 16 bases between.

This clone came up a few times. The CDR3 loop reads CASGSGGSGTDTQYF. The CDR3 nucleotides read TGTGCTAGTGGCTCAGGGGGGAGCGGAACAGATACGCAGTATTTT. The chain is built from TRBV12-5 and TRBJ2-3; D possibly corresponds to TRBD1 (7 bases). CDR3 size: 15 residues. Trimming stripped 6 bases from V and 3 bases from J, with 16 bases between. Germline lookup yields CDR1 LGHNT and CDR2 FRNRAP.

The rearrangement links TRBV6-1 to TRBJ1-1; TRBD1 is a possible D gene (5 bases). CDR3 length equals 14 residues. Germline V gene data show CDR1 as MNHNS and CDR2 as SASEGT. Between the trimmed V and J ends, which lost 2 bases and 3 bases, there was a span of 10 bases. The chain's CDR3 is CASSEPGKDTEAFF. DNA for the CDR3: TGTGCCAGCAGTGAACCAGGGAAGGACACTGAAGCTTTCTTT.

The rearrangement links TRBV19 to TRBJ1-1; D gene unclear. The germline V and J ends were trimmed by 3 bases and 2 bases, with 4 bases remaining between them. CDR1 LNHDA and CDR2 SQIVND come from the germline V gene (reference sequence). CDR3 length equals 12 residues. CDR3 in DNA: TGTGCCAGTAGTATGGCAAACACTGAAGCTTTCTTT. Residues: CASSMANTEAFF.

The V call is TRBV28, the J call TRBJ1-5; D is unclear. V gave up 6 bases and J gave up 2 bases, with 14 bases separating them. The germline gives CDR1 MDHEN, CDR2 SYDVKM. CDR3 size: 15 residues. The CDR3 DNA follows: TGTGCCAGCAGCGGATTAATGGGAGGCAATCAGCCCCAGCATTTT. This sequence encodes CASSGLMGGNQPQHF.

The CDR3 sequence: CASSGGSPYEQYF. CDR3 sequence (DNA): TGTGCCAGTAGTGGGGGGTCCCCCTACGAGCAGTACTTC. The J gene is TRBJ2-7, the V gene TRBV19; tentatively, D is TRBD2 (6 bases). V lost 5 bases to trimming and J lost 2 bases, with 10 bases between them. The CDR3 consists of 13 residues. Germline CDR1 reads LNHDA; CDR2 reads SQIVND (reference sequence).

The chain's CDR3 is CASSSGTGGLGGELFF. CDR3 nucleotides: TGTGCCAGCAGCTCGGGGACAGGGGGATTGGGCGGGGAGCTGTTTTTT. The rearrangement joins TRBV5-4 to TRBJ2-2; 11 positions agree with TRBD1. The CDR3 runs to 16 residues. In germline, CDR1 is SGHNT, CDR2 YYREEE (reference sequence). V lost 3 bases, J lost 7 bases, and 8 bases stayed unmatched.

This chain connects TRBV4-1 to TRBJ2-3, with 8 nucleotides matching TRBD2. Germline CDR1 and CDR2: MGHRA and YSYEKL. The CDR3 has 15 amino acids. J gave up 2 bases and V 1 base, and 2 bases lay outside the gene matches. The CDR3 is CASSQASGFTDTQYF. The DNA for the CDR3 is TGCGCCAGCAGCCAAGCTAGCGGGTTCACAGATACGCAGTATTTT.

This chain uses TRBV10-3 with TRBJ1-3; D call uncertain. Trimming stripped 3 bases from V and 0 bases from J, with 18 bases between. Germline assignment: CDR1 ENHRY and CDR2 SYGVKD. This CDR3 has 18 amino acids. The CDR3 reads CAISDMPSGSYSGNTIYF. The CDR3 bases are TGTGCCATCAGTGATATGCCCAGCGGGTCGTACTCTGGAAACACCATATATTTT.

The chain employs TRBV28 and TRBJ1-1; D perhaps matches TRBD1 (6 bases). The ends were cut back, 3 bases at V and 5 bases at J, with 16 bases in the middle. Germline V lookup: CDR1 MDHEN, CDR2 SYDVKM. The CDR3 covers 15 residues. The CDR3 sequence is CASSLAQGFGTEAFF. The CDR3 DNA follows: TGTGCCAGCAGTTTGGCCCAGGGGTTCGGGACTGAAGCTTTCTTT.

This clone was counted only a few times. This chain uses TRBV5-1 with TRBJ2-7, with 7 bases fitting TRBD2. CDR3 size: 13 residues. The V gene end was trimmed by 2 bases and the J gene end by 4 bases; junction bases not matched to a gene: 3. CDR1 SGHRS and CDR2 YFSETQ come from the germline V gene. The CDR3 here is CASSFLGGYEQYF. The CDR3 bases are TGCGCCAGCAGCTTTCTGGGGGGGTACGAGCAGTACTTC.

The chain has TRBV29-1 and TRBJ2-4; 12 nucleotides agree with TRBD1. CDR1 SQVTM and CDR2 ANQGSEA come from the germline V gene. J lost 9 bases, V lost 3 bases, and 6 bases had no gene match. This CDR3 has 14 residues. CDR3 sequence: CSVEGQGAGGIQYF. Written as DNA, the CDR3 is TGCAGCGTTGAGGGACAGGGGGCTGGGGGCATTCAGTACTTC. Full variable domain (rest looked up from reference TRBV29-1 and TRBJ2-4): SAVISQKPSRDICQRGTSLTIQCQVDSQVTMMFWYRQQPGQSLTLIATANQGSEATYESGFVIDKFPISRPNLTFSTLTVSNMSPEDSSIYLCSVEGQGAGGIQYFGAGTRLSVL.

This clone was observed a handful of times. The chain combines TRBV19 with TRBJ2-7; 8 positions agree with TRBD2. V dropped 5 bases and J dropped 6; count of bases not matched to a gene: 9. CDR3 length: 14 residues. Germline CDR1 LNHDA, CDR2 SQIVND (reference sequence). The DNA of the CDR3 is TGTGCCAGTAGTCCGGGCGGGGGGCCAGTCGAGCAGTACTTC. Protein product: CASSPGGGPVEQYF.

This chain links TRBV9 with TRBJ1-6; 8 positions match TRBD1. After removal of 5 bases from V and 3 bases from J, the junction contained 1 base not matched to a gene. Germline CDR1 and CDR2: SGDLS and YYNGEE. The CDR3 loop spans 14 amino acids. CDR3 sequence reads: CASRGTGYNSPLHF. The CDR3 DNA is TGTGCCAGCAGGGGGACAGGCTATAATTCACCCCTCCACTTT.

Written as DNA, the CDR3 is TGTGCCCGGGACAGCCTGAACACTGAAGCTTTCTTT. Protein sequence: CARDSLNTEAFF. The chain carries TRBV30 and TRBJ1-1; 7 bases agree with TRBD1. Losses at the gene ends were 8 bases for V and 0 bases for J; bases not matched to a gene: 3. The CDR3 has 12 residues. In germline, CDR1 is GTSNPN, CDR2 SVGIG (reference sequence).

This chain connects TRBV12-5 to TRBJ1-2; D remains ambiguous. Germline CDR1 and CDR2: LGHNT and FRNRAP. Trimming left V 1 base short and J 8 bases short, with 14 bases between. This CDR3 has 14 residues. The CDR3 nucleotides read TGTGCTAGTGGTTTGGACGGCTACAGAATAGGCTACACCTTC. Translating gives CASGLDGYRIGYTF.

The CDR3 sequence: CASSEYRGNTEAFF. The DNA for the CDR3 is TGTGCCAGCAGTGAATACAGGGGGAACACTGAAGCTTTCTTT. The chain employs TRBV25-1 and TRBJ1-1, with D possibly TRBD1 on 6 matching bases. This CDR3 contains 14 residues. Germline values: CDR1 MGHDK, CDR2 SYGVNS. Trimming cost V 0 bases and J 1 base, with 6 bases left between them.

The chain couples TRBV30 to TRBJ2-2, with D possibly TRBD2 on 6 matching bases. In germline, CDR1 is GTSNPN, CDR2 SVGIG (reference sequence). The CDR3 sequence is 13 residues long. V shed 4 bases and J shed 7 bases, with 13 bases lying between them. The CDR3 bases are TGTGCCTGGATGACTAGAACCGGCGGGGAGCTGTTTTTT. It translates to CAWMTRTGGELFF.